This T cell receptor beta chain was found in a study of cytomegalovirus exposure and HLA in healthy donors. Germline CDR1 SGHAT, CDR2 FQNNGV. The CDR3 consists of 12 residues. V was pared by 3 bases and J by 6 bases, with 7 bases between. Primers for the PCR totalled 60 Vbeta and 13 Jbeta. Sequenced by immunoSEQ multiplex PCR; TCRdb stores in-frame clones only, minus some. The sample holds 250,000 to 350,000 clones; just over 85% are singletons and the top ten take 3.5% to 4%. Regarding the study as a whole: Earlier analysis yielded a pattern in which most TCR beta V segments were productive about 87% or about 30% of the time.

A note on this clone: As yet, its antigen is unknown.

This TCR was sampled from a man in his forties or fifties in good health and CMV-seropositive. Sample: PBMCs. The chain combines TRBV11-2 with TRBJ2-3; the D is unclear. The CDR3 protein is CASSFQEDTQYF. The DNA of the CDR3 is TGTGCCAGCAGCTTTCAAGAGGATACGCAGTATTTT.